Below, 10 T cell receptor beta chains from the same sample are listed, as sequenced in a study of cytomegalovirus exposure and HLA in healthy donors (dated by TCRdb to the late 2010s). Libraries were prepared through the immunoSEQ multiplex PCR assay. The multiplex PCR relied on a mix of 60 forward primers for TCR Vbeta segments and 13 reverse primers for TCR Jbeta segments. The clones in this table, taken by TCRdb from immuneACCESS, are in-frame only. Not every clone is retained; where verified, under half of the shortfall comes from an unresolved V gene, and the cause of the rest is unknown. The table for this sample lists about 34,000 clones. Around 3.3% of the sample belongs to the ten largest clones. The sequencing sample was made of PBMCs. The receptors come from a woman aged 40 to 50 in good health and CMV-seropositive.

The CDR3 region has the DNA TGTGCCAGCAGCTTAGGTGGAGTTGGTGCGGGAGGCACAGATACGCAGTATTTT. Protein sequence: CASSLGGVGAGGTDTQYF. This chain links TRBV7-9 with TRBJ2-3; 7 nucleotides line up with TRBD2. This CDR3 has 18 residues. The germline CDR1 and CDR2 sequences are SEHNR and FQNEAQ (reference sequence). Trimming at V came to 1 base and at J to 1 base, leaving 11 bases not matched to a gene. The whole variable domain, remainder taken from reference TRBV7-9 and TRBJ2-3, is DTGVSQNPRHKITKRGQNVTFRCDPISEHNRLYWYRQTLGQGPEFLTYFQNEAQLEKSRLLSDRFSAERPKGSFSTLEIQRTEQGDSAMYLCASSLGGVGAGGTDTQYFGPGTRLTVL.

The V call is TRBV6-6, the J call TRBJ2-7, with 8 bases identical to TRBD1. This CDR3 has 12 residues. Germline V gene data show CDR1 as MNHNY and CDR2 as SVGAGI (reference sequence). V trimming: 5 bases; J trimming: 7 bases; junction bases outside the gene matches: 4. The chain's CDR3 is CASSLGTGEQYF. Here the CDR3 DNA reads TGTGCCAGCAGTCTCGGGACAGGAGAGCAGTACTTC.

The rearrangement uses TRBV7-8 and TRBJ1-1, with D possibly being TRBD1 (6 bases). The V gene's germline CDR1 is SGHVS and CDR2 FQNEAQ. The CDR3 consists of 15 residues. V was trimmed by 1 base and J by 0 bases, leaving 9 bases between them. CDR3 protein: CASSLVGQLNTEAFF. The CDR3 region has the DNA TGTGCCAGCAGCTTAGTTGGACAGTTGAACACTGAAGCTTTCTTT.

The chain carries TRBV4-2 and TRBJ2-5; perhaps TRBD2 as D (5 bases). The CDR3 runs 15 residues. CDR1 and CDR2 from the germline V gene are LGHNA and YNFKEQ. Between the trimmed V and J ends, which lost 0 bases and 1 base, there was a span of 9 bases. CDR3 sequence: CASSQEVRGQETQYF. DNA for the CDR3: TGTGCCAGCAGCCAAGAGGTCCGGGGCCAAGAGACCCAGTACTTC.

This chain uses TRBV5-6 with TRBJ1-2, with no clear D. The CDR3 sequence is 16 residues long. CDR1 and CDR2 from the germline V gene are SGHDT and YYEEEE. V lost 0 bases to trimming and J lost 0 bases, with 12 bases between them. This CDR3 reads CASSLGFRGTNYGYTF. In DNA form, the CDR3 reads TGTGCCAGCAGCTTGGGATTCCGCGGGACTAACTATGGCTACACCTTC. The full variable domain, in which reference TRBV5-6 and TRBJ1-2 provide the parts outside the CDR3, is DAGVTQSPTHLIKTRGQQVTLRCSPKSGHDTVSWYQQALGQGPQFIFQYYEEEERQRGNFPDRFSGHQFPNYSSELNVNALLLGDSALYLCASSLGFRGTNYGYTFGSGTRLTVV.

The J gene is TRBJ2-3, the V gene TRBV4-1; TRBD2 matches 10 bases. V dropped 1 base and J dropped 5; count of bases not matched to a gene: 9. Germline CDR1 and CDR2: MGHRA and YSYEKL. The CDR3 runs to 17 residues. The CDR3 reads CASSQGAGGPLIDTQYF. CDR3 DNA: TGCGCCAGCAGCCAAGGAGCGGGAGGGCCCTTGATAGATACGCAGTATTTT.

This chain joins TRBV7-8 and TRBJ2-7; TRBD2 matches 12 bases. Germline V gives CDR1 SGHVS, CDR2 FQNEAQ. The trim removed 5 bases at V and 3 bases at J, leaving 8 bases unmatched. This CDR3 contains 16 residues. The CDR3 reads CASSQGVTSGSYEQYF. The CDR3 DNA reads as TGTGCCAGCAGCCAGGGGGTGACTAGCGGGAGCTACGAGCAGTACTTC. Together with reference TRBV7-8 and TRBJ2-7, the CDR3 gives the full variable domain: GAGVSQSPRYKVAKRGQDVALRCDPISGHVSLFWYQQALGQGPEFLTYFQNEAQLDKSGLPSDRFFAERPEGSVSTLKIQRTQQEDSAVYLCASSQGVTSGSYEQYFGPGTRLTVT.

The rearrangement links TRBV28 to TRBJ2-7; 10 bases are a match to TRBD2. The V segment lost 3 bases and the J segment 7 bases; nucleotides outside the gene matches: 6. The CDR3 extends over 14 amino acids. Germline V lookup: CDR1 MDHEN, CDR2 SYDVKM. The CDR3: CASSFGIAGGEQYF. The CDR3 DNA reads TGTGCCAGCAGTTTTGGAATAGCGGGAGGTGAGCAGTACTTC.

V gene TRBV5-1 combines with J gene TRBJ2-5, with D perhaps matching TRBD1 (6 bases). The CDR3 extends over 14 amino acids. V was trimmed by 4 bases and J by 5 bases, leaving 15 bases between them. Germline V gene sequence: CDR1 SGHRS, CDR2 YFSETQ. The CDR3 nucleotides are TGCGCCAGCAGCCGGACAGCTTCTAGGGAGACCCAGTACTTC. The encoded protein is CASSRTASRETQYF.

The V and J genes are TRBV2 and TRBJ2-1, with TRBD2 as a possible D gene (5 bases). This CDR3 region has 17 residues. Trimming took 6 bases from V and 0 from J, leaving 18 bases between them. Germline V gene lookup returns CDR1 SNHLY and CDR2 FYNNEI. CDR3 coding DNA: TGTGCCAGCAGCAAAGGAGGCGCGTATAGCTCCTACAATGAGCAGTTCTTC. Translated, it gives CASSKGGAYSSYNEQFF.